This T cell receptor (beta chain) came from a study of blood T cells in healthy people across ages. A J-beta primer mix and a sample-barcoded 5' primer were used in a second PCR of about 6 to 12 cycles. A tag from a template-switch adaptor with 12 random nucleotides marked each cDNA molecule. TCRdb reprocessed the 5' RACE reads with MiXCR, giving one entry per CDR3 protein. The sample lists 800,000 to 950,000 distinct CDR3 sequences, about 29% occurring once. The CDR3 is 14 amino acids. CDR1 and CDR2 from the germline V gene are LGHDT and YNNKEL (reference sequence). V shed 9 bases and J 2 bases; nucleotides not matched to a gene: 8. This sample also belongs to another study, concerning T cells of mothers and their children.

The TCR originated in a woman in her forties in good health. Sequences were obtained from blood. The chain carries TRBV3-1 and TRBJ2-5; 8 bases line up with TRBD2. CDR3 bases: TGTGCCAGTCGGTTCGGCGGGGGGCAAGAGACCCAGTACTTC. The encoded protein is CASRFGGGQETQYF.